A selection of T cell receptor beta chains follows, all from one sample in a study of blood T cells in healthy people across ages. In TCRdb, the 5' RACE reads were re-called with MiXCR into one record per CDR3 protein. The sample contains hundreds of thousands of distinct CDR3 sequences, roughly half of which appear only once. The sample comprised blood. These receptors were obtained from a woman of 80 years or more in good health. Each CDR3 is given with its conserved first and last residue. The order of the fields is D gene, V gene, J gene, clone size, CDR3 DNA, CDR3 protein. The D gene is left open where the match is weak. Clone size, where shown, is once, few, many, or a class for clones that have expanded.

d_call: TRBD2
v_call: TRBV29-1
j_call: TRBJ2-7
clone_size: .
cdr3_nt: TGCAGCGTTGCCAGACTAGCGGGTTCGTACGAGCAGTACTTC
cdr3_aa: CSVARLAGSYEQYF

d_call: .
v_call: TRBV9
j_call: TRBJ1-2
clone_size: .
cdr3_nt: TGTGCCAGCAGCGCCGGCTTCGGCTACACCTTC
cdr3_aa: CASSAGFGYTF

d_call: .
v_call: TRBV4-2
j_call: TRBJ1-2
clone_size: .
cdr3_nt: TGTGCCAGCAGCCAAGATCTCGGCCAGAGGATTAACTATGGCTACACCTTC
cdr3_aa: CASSQDLGQRINYGYTF

d_call: TRBD2
v_call: TRBV7-2
j_call: TRBJ2-1
clone_size: .
cdr3_nt: TGTGCCAGCAGTACGAGCGGGGGAATCTACAATGAGCAGTTCTTC
cdr3_aa: CASSTSGGIYNEQFF

d_call: .
v_call: TRBV12-1
j_call: TRBJ2-7
clone_size: few
cdr3_nt: TGTGCCAGCAGCCCGAGAGGGGGACAGGGTTACGAGCAGTACTTC
cdr3_aa: CASSPRGGQGYEQYF

d_call: .
v_call: TRBV29-1
j_call: TRBJ2-5
clone_size: .
cdr3_nt: TGCAGCGTTAACCCAGGCGGGGAGACCCAGTACTTC
cdr3_aa: CSVNPGGETQYF

d_call: TRBD1
v_call: TRBV24-1
j_call: TRBJ2-1
clone_size: .
cdr3_nt: TGTGCCACCAGTGCTTCCGGGACAGGGCTAACCCAGTTCTTC
cdr3_aa: CATSASGTGLTQFF

d_call: TRBD2
v_call: TRBV20-1
j_call: TRBJ2-5
clone_size: .
cdr3_nt: TGCAGTGCCCACATAGCGGGCCCCGAGGGATACCAAGAGACCCAGTACTTC
cdr3_aa: CSAHIAGPEGYQETQYF

d_call: .
v_call: TRBV30
j_call: TRBJ1-4
clone_size: .
cdr3_nt: TGTGCCTGGAGTGCCTTTACAGGGCTGCGCGAAAAACTGTTTTTT
cdr3_aa: CAWSAFTGLREKLFF

d_call: .
v_call: TRBV24-1
j_call: TRBJ2-7
clone_size: .
cdr3_nt: TGTGCCACCAGTGACGCAGCGTACAATGAGCAGTACTTC
cdr3_aa: CATSDAAYNEQYF

d_call: .
v_call: TRBV3-1
j_call: TRBJ2-7
clone_size: .
cdr3_nt: TGTGCCAGCAGCCCGCCCGGGCCTATCTCCTACAATGAGCAGTACTTC
cdr3_aa: CASSPPGPISYNEQYF

d_call: .
v_call: TRBV4-3
j_call: TRBJ2-7
clone_size: .
cdr3_nt: TGCGCCAGCAGCCAAGATTCCCCCCGGGGCCCCGTCACGAACGAGCAGTACTTC
cdr3_aa: CASSQDSPRGPVTNEQYF

d_call: .
v_call: TRBV3-1
j_call: TRBJ1-2
clone_size: few
cdr3_nt: TGTGCCAGCAGCCGGGACCATGGGGGCTACACCTTC
cdr3_aa: CASSRDHGGYTF

d_call: .
v_call: TRBV28
j_call: TRBJ2-7
clone_size: .
cdr3_nt: TGTGCCAGCAGTCCCCACACTGGCGGGATGTCCTACGAGCAGTACTTC
cdr3_aa: CASSPHTGGMSYEQYF

d_call: TRBD1
v_call: TRBV7-9
j_call: TRBJ2-3
clone_size: many
cdr3_nt: TGTGCCAGCAGCTATACCGGGACAGGGGGTGCAGATACGCAGTATTTT
cdr3_aa: CASSYTGTGGADTQYF

d_call: .
v_call: TRBV5-1
j_call: TRBJ2-2
clone_size: once
cdr3_nt: TGCGCCAGCAGGGGGGGAAGTCCGAACACCGGGGAGCTGTTTTTT
cdr3_aa: CASRGGSPNTGELFF

d_call: .
v_call: TRBV6-5
j_call: TRBJ2-7
clone_size: .
cdr3_nt: TGTGCCAGCAGTTACGCTGACTCGTCCTACGAGCAGTACTTC
cdr3_aa: CASSYADSSYEQYF

d_call: .
v_call: TRBV20-1
j_call: TRBJ2-3
clone_size: few
cdr3_nt: TGCAGTGCTAGAGATCTCGGACTTGGGGCAGATACGCAGTATTTT
cdr3_aa: CSARDLGLGADTQYF

d_call: TRBD2
v_call: TRBV11-2
j_call: TRBJ2-1
clone_size: .
cdr3_nt: TGTGCCAGCAGCTTATTTAGTAGCGGGGAATACAATGAGCAGTTCTTC
cdr3_aa: CASSLFSSGEYNEQFF

d_call: TRBD1
v_call: TRBV24-1
j_call: TRBJ2-7
clone_size: many
cdr3_nt: TGTGCCACCAGTGTCTCAGGGGGCTCCTACGAGCAGTACTTC
cdr3_aa: CATSVSGGSYEQYF

d_call: TRBD2
v_call: TRBV2
j_call: TRBJ2-7
clone_size: .
cdr3_nt: TGTGCCAGCAGTGATTTGATAGCGGGGGTCGAGCAGTACTTC
cdr3_aa: CASSDLIAGVEQYF

d_call: .
v_call: TRBV28
j_call: TRBJ1-5
clone_size: few
cdr3_nt: TGTGCCAGCAGTTTATCGAGCTTGGGAAATCAGCCCCAGCATTTT
cdr3_aa: CASSLSSLGNQPQHF

d_call: TRBD1
v_call: TRBV5-1
j_call: TRBJ1-1
clone_size: few
cdr3_nt: TGCGCCAGCAGCTTGGGGACAGGCTACACTGAAGCTTTCTTT
cdr3_aa: CASSLGTGYTEAFF

d_call: TRBD2
v_call: TRBV10-3
j_call: TRBJ2-1
clone_size: few
cdr3_nt: TGTGCCATCAGTGAGAGAGGAGGGGAGGGTGAGCAGTTCTTC
cdr3_aa: CAISERGGEGEQFF

d_call: TRBD2
v_call: TRBV7-9
j_call: TRBJ2-5
clone_size: many
cdr3_nt: TGTGCCAGCAGTCCCCTAGCGGGGGGATTCCAAGAGACCCAGTACTTC
cdr3_aa: CASSPLAGGFQETQYF

d_call: TRBD1
v_call: TRBV5-5
j_call: TRBJ2-1
clone_size: few
cdr3_nt: TGTGCCAGCAGCCGACAGGGTCGGAATGAGCAGTTCTTC
cdr3_aa: CASSRQGRNEQFF

d_call: .
v_call: TRBV5-1
j_call: TRBJ2-7
clone_size: few
cdr3_nt: TGCGCCAGCAGCTTGCGCGACAGGGGAATCGGGAGGACCTCCTACAATGAGCAGTACTTC
cdr3_aa: CASSLRDRGIGRTSYNEQYF

d_call: TRBD1
v_call: TRBV4-1
j_call: TRBJ1-1
clone_size: .
cdr3_nt: TGCGCCAGCAGCCCTCGACAGGGGGAGACGAACACTGAAGCTTTCTTT
cdr3_aa: CASSPRQGETNTEAFF

d_call: TRBD2
v_call: TRBV9
j_call: TRBJ2-5
clone_size: .
cdr3_nt: TGTGCCAGCAGCCCGACTAGCGGGAGTGGAGAGACCCAGTACTTC
cdr3_aa: CASSPTSGSGETQYF

d_call: .
v_call: TRBV9
j_call: TRBJ2-5
clone_size: once
cdr3_nt: TGTGCCAGCAGCGCCCCCTTGACAGGGAGGGAGACCCAGTACTTC
cdr3_aa: CASSAPLTGRETQYF

d_call: TRBD1
v_call: TRBV6-6
j_call: TRBJ2-3
clone_size: many
cdr3_nt: TGTGCCAGCAGTTACGCGACAGGGTTCCGCACAGATACGCAGTATTTT
cdr3_aa: CASSYATGFRTDTQYF

d_call: TRBD1
v_call: TRBV25-1
j_call: TRBJ1-5
clone_size: .
cdr3_nt: TGTGCCAGCAGTGGATCTACAGGGGGCGGTCAGCCCCAGCATTTT
cdr3_aa: CASSGSTGGGQPQHF

d_call: .
v_call: TRBV10-3
j_call: TRBJ1-3
clone_size: .
cdr3_nt: TGTGCCACAAGGCCGTTAACAGGGCACTCTGGAAACACCATATATTTT
cdr3_aa: CATRPLTGHSGNTIYF

d_call: TRBD1
v_call: TRBV6-5
j_call: TRBJ1-2
clone_size: .
cdr3_nt: TGTGCCAGCAGTTACTGGCAGGGGGGTGATGGCTACACCTTC
cdr3_aa: CASSYWQGGDGYTF

d_call: .
v_call: TRBV5-6
j_call: TRBJ2-5
clone_size: .
cdr3_nt: TGTGCCAGCAGCTTGCCCTTGTTAAGGGGGTTTGGAGAGACCCAGTACTTC
cdr3_aa: CASSLPLLRGFGETQYF

d_call: .
v_call: TRBV3-1
j_call: TRBJ2-5
clone_size: .
cdr3_nt: TGTGCCAGCAGCTCCACTACGACGTCTTGGGAGACCCAGTACTTC
cdr3_aa: CASSSTTTSWETQYF

d_call: .
v_call: TRBV29-1
j_call: TRBJ1-1
clone_size: few
cdr3_nt: TGCAGCGTTTCCCAGGGTTGGACTGAAGCTTTCTTT
cdr3_aa: CSVSQGWTEAFF

d_call: .
v_call: TRBV6-1
j_call: TRBJ1-1
clone_size: few
cdr3_nt: TGTGCCAGCAGTGACCGAGGTGGTAGGCTAACTGAAGCTTTCTTT
cdr3_aa: CASSDRGGRLTEAFF

d_call: .
v_call: TRBV9
j_call: TRBJ1-6
clone_size: .
cdr3_nt: TGTGCCAGCAGCGTAGGCTCAGTTAATTCACCCCTCCACTTT
cdr3_aa: CASSVGSVNSPLHF

d_call: .
v_call: TRBV18
j_call: TRBJ2-1
clone_size: once
cdr3_nt: TGTGCCAGCTCCCATTGGGACCCTAGCTCCTACAATGGGCAGTGCTTC
cdr3_aa: CASSHWDPSSYNGQCF

d_call: .
v_call: TRBV4-1
j_call: TRBJ2-1
clone_size: many
cdr3_nt: TGCGCCAGCAGCCAACTCGGGACATCGGATAGGGGAACCTACAATGAGCAGTTCTTC
cdr3_aa: CASSQLGTSDRGTYNEQFF

d_call: .
v_call: TRBV9
j_call: TRBJ2-6
clone_size: many
cdr3_nt: TGTGCCAGCAGCGTAAAAAGCTCTGGGGCCAACGTCCTGACTTTC
cdr3_aa: CASSVKSSGANVLTF

d_call: .
v_call: TRBV12-3/TRBV12-4
j_call: TRBJ2-4
clone_size: many
cdr3_nt: TGTGCCAGCAGTTTTCAGGGTACAGGAACCATTCAGTACTTC
cdr3_aa: CASSFQGTGTIQYF

d_call: .
v_call: TRBV12-3/TRBV12-4
j_call: TRBJ1-2
clone_size: many
cdr3_nt: TGTGCCAGCGCGACACGCAGGGTTCACTATGGCTACACCTTC
cdr3_aa: CASATRRVHYGYTF

d_call: .
v_call: TRBV9
j_call: TRBJ2-7
clone_size: .
cdr3_nt: TGTGCCAGCAGCGTAGAACACTCCTACGAGCAGTACTTC
cdr3_aa: CASSVEHSYEQYF

d_call: .
v_call: TRBV5-1
j_call: TRBJ2-7
clone_size: .
cdr3_nt: TGCGCCAGCAGCGAAAACGGACTAACCTACGAGCAGTACTTC
cdr3_aa: CASSENGLTYEQYF

d_call: .
v_call: TRBV15
j_call: TRBJ2-7
clone_size: .
cdr3_nt: TGTGCCACCAGCAGAGATGCCTTATCCGAGCAGTACTTC
cdr3_aa: CATSRDALSEQYF

d_call: .
v_call: TRBV24-1
j_call: TRBJ2-2
clone_size: .
cdr3_nt: TGTGCCACCAGTGATCCCGGACCCGACCGGGAGCTGTTTTTT
cdr3_aa: CATSDPGPDRELFF

d_call: .
v_call: TRBV15
j_call: TRBJ2-5
clone_size: .
cdr3_nt: TGTGCCACCAGCAGAGGGGAGCCGGAGACCCAGTACTTC
cdr3_aa: CATSRGEPETQYF